Presented here are 25 T cell receptor beta chains from one specimen sequenced in a study of shared clonotypes between healthy human individuals. The repertoire was sequenced with immunoSEQ multiplex PCR; TCRdb's copy has only in-frame clones and lacks some. The data hold some 2,000,000 clones, with about 95% observed a single time. CD45RO-negative CD8 cells positively selected for CCR7 made up the naive population, which excluded terminally differentiated effector memory CD45RA+ cells. Sequencing was performed on naive CD8+ T cells sorted from blood. The receptor source for this set is a man between 18 and 35 years old in good health.

This chain joins TRBV7-9 and TRBJ2-7; D not resolved. The CDR3 runs 14 residues. V was shortened by 5 bases and J by 2 bases, with 13 bases between the two germline ends. Germline assignment: CDR1 SEHNR and CDR2 FQNEAQ (reference sequence). In nucleotides, the CDR3 is TGTGCCAGCAGCCCACTCGAACTTACCTACGAGCAGTACTTC. Encoded protein: CASSPLELTYEQYF.

This chain links TRBV25-1 with TRBJ2-5; weak D call: TRBD2 (6 bases). The germline V and J ends were trimmed by 3 bases and 5 bases, with 22 bases remaining between them. This CDR3 is 17 amino acids long. Per germline, CDR1 MGHDK and CDR2 SYGVNS. As DNA, the CDR3 is TGTGCCAGCAGTGAGTTGGGGGGACTTAGCATCACGGAGACCCAGTACTTC. Its protein product is CASSELGGLSITETQYF.

In the case of this clone: The same CDR3 is also encoded by other DNA sequences in this sample. The rearrangement uses TRBV4-3 and TRBJ2-7, with a tentative D call TRBD2 (5 bases). V lost 0 bases and J lost 3, with 9 bases in between. The CDR3 totals 14 residues. The germline V gene encodes CDR1 LGHNA and CDR2 YSLEER. The CDR3 loop reads CASSQDRGNYEQYF. DNA for the CDR3: TGCGCCAGCAGCCAAGATCGGGGAAACTACGAGCAGTACTTC.

This sequence joins TRBV7-9 and TRBJ1-2; D unresolved. Germline V gene data show CDR1 as SEHNR and CDR2 as FQNEAQ (reference sequence). This CDR3 comprises 13 residues. Between the trimmed V and J ends, which lost 0 bases and 8 bases, there was a span of 10 bases. In DNA form, the CDR3 reads TGTGCCAGCAGCTTAGCTGGGCGCGAAGGCTACACCTTC. Residues: CASSLAGREGYTF.

The rearrangement joins TRBV28 to TRBJ1-4; no definite D call. From germline, CDR1 is MDHEN and CDR2 SYDVKM. Trimming cost V 6 bases and J 5 bases, with 10 bases left between them. The CDR3 consists of 13 residues. CDR3 sequence: CASSEGGNEKLFF. The CDR3 DNA reads TGTGCCAGCAGCGAAGGTGGGAATGAAAAACTGTTTTTT.

This clone was observed a single time. The V and J genes are TRBV2 and TRBJ2-1; 12 bases match TRBD2. The CDR3 consists of 14 residues. The ends lost 2 bases at V and 9 bases at J; junction bases unmatched: 2. The germline V gene has CDR1 SNHLY and CDR2 FYNNEI. The chain's CDR3 is CASSEWTSGAEQFF. Written as DNA, the CDR3 is TGTGCCAGCAGTGAATGGACTAGCGGGGCTGAGCAGTTCTTC.

The table lists this clone with a count of one. The chain joins TRBV15 to TRBJ2-7; 8 bases line up with TRBD2. The CDR3 spans 15 residues. CDR1 and CDR2 (germline): LNHNV, YYDKDF (reference sequence). Trimming cost V 8 bases and J 0 bases; bases outside gene matches: 9. The CDR3: CATLTTSDRSYEQYF. The CDR3 DNA reads as TGTGCCACCTTGACGACTAGCGACCGCTCCTACGAGCAGTACTTC.

The rearrangement uses TRBV6-5 and TRBJ1-1; 8 bases map to TRBD1. CDR1 is MNHEY, CDR2 SVGAGI, per germline. The CDR3 is 14 amino acids. With 10 bases clipped from V and 10 bases from J, the junction kept 17 bases outside the gene matches. This chain's CDR3 is CATNYGAGQGAAFF. CDR3 nucleotides: TGTGCCACAAATTACGGAGCGGGCCAGGGGGCAGCTTTCTTT.

The V and J genes are TRBV7-9 and TRBJ2-2, with D hard to call. From germline, CDR1 is SEHNR and CDR2 FQNEAQ (reference sequence). V was pared by 2 bases and J by 2 bases, with 18 bases between. This CDR3 contains 18 residues. CDR3 sequence (DNA): TGTGCCAGCAGCTTAAGTTTTGGGCAGTTGTACAACACCGGGGAGCTGTTTTTT. Encoded protein: CASSLSFGQLYNTGELFF.

J is TRBJ1-2 and V is TRBV10-3; weak D call: TRBD1 (6 bases). The CDR3 has 15 residues. The germline CDR1 and CDR2 sequences are ENHRY and SYGVKD. The V end lost 0 bases, the J end lost 4 bases, and 12 bases lay between the germline ends. In nucleotides, the CDR3 is TGTGCCATCAGTGAGTCAGCAGGGGAAGGCTATGGCTACACCTTC. Its protein product is CAISESAGEGYGYTF.

The rearrangement uses TRBV6-1 and TRBJ2-7; TRBD2 matches at 11 bases. CDR1 is MNHNS, CDR2 SASEGT, per germline. CDR3 size: 15 residues. The V and J ends lost 3 bases and 2 bases, in that order; junction bases with no gene match: 3. The CDR3 loop reads CASSDVSGGAYEQYF. The CDR3 region has the DNA TGTGCCAGCAGTGACGTTAGCGGGGGGGCCTACGAGCAGTACTTC.

In DNA form, the CDR3 reads TGTGCCTCGACAGGAGGCACCCTCACAGATACGCAGTATTTT. This translates into CASTGGTLTDTQYF. The gene calls are TRBV30 and TRBJ2-3, with D possibly TRBD1 on 6 matching bases. Germline lookup yields CDR1 GTSNPN and CDR2 SVGIG (reference sequence). The length of the CDR3 is 14 residues. V dropped 7 bases and J dropped 2 bases, with 16 bases sitting between them.

This clone was seen only a few times. The chain is built from TRBV5-6 and TRBJ2-7, with D possibly matching TRBD1 (6 bases). CDR1 SGHDT and CDR2 YYEEEE come from the germline V gene. V lost 7 bases to trimming and J lost 4 bases, with 12 bases between them. This CDR3 comprises 12 residues. CDR3 amino acids: CASGLDSYEQYF. The CDR3 nucleotides read TGTGCCAGCGGATTGGACAGTTACGAGCAGTACTTC.

The rearrangement links TRBV2 to TRBJ2-7; 10 nucleotides line up with TRBD1. Trimming took 6 bases from V and 0 from J; bases not matched to a gene: 5. The CDR3 spans 15 residues. Germline assignment: CDR1 SNHLY and CDR2 FYNNEI. CDR3 residues: CASRAGQGNSYEQYF. The CDR3 coding sequence is TGTGCCAGCAGGGCGGGACAGGGGAACTCCTACGAGCAGTACTTC.

With respect to this clone: Within the sample, other DNA sequences also encode this same CDR3. J is TRBJ2-2 and V is TRBV9; 9 bases are shared with TRBD1. Germline CDR1 is SGDLS and CDR2 is YYNGEE. This CDR3 contains 16 residues. Trimming took 3 bases from V and 4 from J; bases not matched to a gene: 7. The CDR3 coding sequence is TGTGCCAGCAGCGCCCCGGGACAGGGATCCACCGGGGAGCTGTTTTTT. Translation: CASSAPGQGSTGELFF.

The V and J genes are TRBV7-9 and TRBJ2-7, with 8 bases lining up with TRBD1. This CDR3 comprises 15 residues. J lost 2 bases, V lost 5 bases, and 8 bases had no gene match. From germline, CDR1 is SEHNR and CDR2 FQNEAQ (reference sequence). The CDR3 region is CASSPTPGQAYEQYF. CDR3 coding DNA: TGTGCCAGCAGCCCAACACCGGGACAGGCCTACGAGCAGTACTTC.

This chain links TRBV5-1 with TRBJ2-5; TRBD2 matches at 11 bases. Germline V gene sequence: CDR1 SGHRS, CDR2 YFSETQ. Trimming at V came to 2 bases and at J to 5 bases, leaving 11 bases not matched to a gene. This CDR3 has 17 amino acids. CDR3 protein: CASSFLAGGLYPETQYF. CDR3 in DNA: TGCGCCAGCAGCTTTTTAGCGGGGGGGCTTTACCCCGAGACCCAGTACTTC.

The chain combines TRBV6-1 with TRBJ1-2; TRBD1 might be the D (6 bases). The V end was cut by 4 bases, the J end by 0 bases, with 12 bases between. Germline CDR1 is MNHNS and CDR2 is SASEGT. The CDR3 runs 15 residues. CDR3: CASSGYRETNYGYTF. The CDR3 DNA is TGTGCCAGCAGTGGGTACAGGGAAACTAACTATGGCTACACCTTC.

As concerns this clone: A much larger clone lies one base from this, so it may be a read error. Other DNA variants within this sample encode the same CDR3. The V and J genes are TRBV7-9 and TRBJ1-1; D is unresolved. Germline V gene data show CDR1 as SEHNR and CDR2 as FQNEAQ (reference sequence). Trimming stripped 4 bases from V and 1 base from J, with 10 bases between. The CDR3 covers 14 residues. CDR3 in amino acids: CASSYSEGNTEAFF. CDR3 in DNA: TGTGCCAGCAGCTACTCGGAGGGGAACACTGAAGCTTTCTTT.

The J gene is TRBJ1-1, the V gene TRBV2, with D unclear. Germline-derived CDR1 and CDR2 are SNHLY and FYNNEI. Deletions cut 2 bases from V and 7 bases from J, with 8 bases between. The CDR3 sequence is 12 residues long. CDR3 sequence (DNA): TGTGCCAGCAGTGAATACGGTTATGAAGCTTTCTTT. Translating gives CASSEYGYEAFF.

The chain uses TRBV4-1 and TRBJ1-2; the D is unclear. CDR1 is MGHRA, CDR2 YSYEKL, per germline. The V gene lost 4 bases and the J gene lost 4 bases, with 13 bases spanning the gap. The length of the CDR3 is 14 residues. CDR3 DNA sequence: TGCGCCAGCAGCCCAACCCACGGCAGCTATGGCTACACCTTC. Encoded protein: CASSPTHGSYGYTF.

Concerning this clone itself: Other DNA sequences within the sample encode an identical CDR3. The CDR3 spells CASSVGTGPYEQYF. As DNA, the CDR3 is TGTGCCAGCAGCGTAGGGACAGGGCCCTACGAGCAGTACTTC. This chain connects TRBV9 to TRBJ2-7; TRBD1 matches at 8 bases. V gave up 0 bases and J gave up 2 bases; unmatched junction bases: 1. The CDR3 has 14 residues. CDR1 SGDLS and CDR2 YYNGEE come from the germline V gene.

The chain joins TRBV6-1 to TRBJ1-4; no clear D. CDR1 MNHNS and CDR2 SASEGT come from the germline V gene. The CDR3 totals 14 residues. V shed 3 bases and J shed 5 bases, with 10 bases lying between them. CDR3 loop: CASSDWAENEKLFF. In DNA, the CDR3 is TGTGCCAGCAGTGATTGGGCAGAGAATGAAAAACTGTTTTTT.

This chain joins TRBV28 and TRBJ2-3; D perhaps matches TRBD2 (6 bases). The CDR3 length is 14 residues. The ends were cut back, 3 bases at V and 4 bases at J, with 11 bases in the middle. The V gene's germline CDR1 is MDHEN and CDR2 SYDVKM. This CDR3 reads CASSFSGDADTQYF. The CDR3 DNA reads TGTGCCAGCAGTTTTTCGGGGGATGCAGATACGCAGTATTTT. Full variable domain (rest looked up from reference TRBV28 and TRBJ2-3): DVKVTQSSRYLVKRTGEKVFLECVQDMDHENMFWYRQDPGLGLRLIYFSYDVKMKEKGDIPEGYSVSREKKERFSLILESASTNQTSMYLCASSFSGDADTQYFGPGTRLTVL.

The chain joins TRBV27 to TRBJ2-2, with 8 bases that match TRBD1. J was trimmed by 6 bases and V by 6 bases; bases with no gene match: 15. From germline, CDR1 is MNHEY and CDR2 SMNVEV (reference sequence). The CDR3 runs 17 residues. Written as DNA, the CDR3 is TGTGCCAGCAGGACCGGTGGGACAGGCGGTTTCGCCGGGGAGCTGTTTTTT. Its protein product is CASRTGGTGGFAGELFF.